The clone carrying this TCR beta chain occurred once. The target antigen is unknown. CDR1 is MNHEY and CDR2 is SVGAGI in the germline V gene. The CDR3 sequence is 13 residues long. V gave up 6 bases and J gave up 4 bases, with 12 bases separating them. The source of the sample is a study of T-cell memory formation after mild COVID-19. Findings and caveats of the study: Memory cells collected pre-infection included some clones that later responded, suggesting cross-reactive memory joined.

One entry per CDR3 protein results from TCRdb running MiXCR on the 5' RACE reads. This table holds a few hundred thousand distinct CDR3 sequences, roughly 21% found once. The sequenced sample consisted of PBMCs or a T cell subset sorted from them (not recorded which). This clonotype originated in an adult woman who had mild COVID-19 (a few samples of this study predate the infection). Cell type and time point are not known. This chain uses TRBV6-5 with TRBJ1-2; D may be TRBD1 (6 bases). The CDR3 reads CASSQGGIYGYTF. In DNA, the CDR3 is TGTGCCAGCAGCCAAGGGGGTATCTATGGCTACACCTTC.